This T cell receptor beta chain comes out of a study of blood T cell repertoires in COVID-19. For the study at large: The United States, Italy and Spain provided the acute and convalescent COVID-19 samples. T cells, B-cell-depleted T cells, or PBMCs provided the cDNA or gDNA that served as material.

Trimming at V came to 4 bases and at J to 4 bases, leaving 7 bases not matched to a gene. The CDR3 has 15 amino acids. Germline assignment: CDR1 SGHRS and CDR2 YFSETQ. Methods used by the authors: Amplification of reference gene primers was used by the study to estimate nucleated cell counts. TCRdb's copy holds only in-frame clones and misses some; the assay was immunoSEQ multiplex PCR. That table supplies the V and J calls and clone size; D and trimming were determined from the DNA. The data hold some 100,000 clones, with about 80% observed a single time. Sequenced sample: peripheral blood. This chain uses TRBV5-1 with TRBJ1-4, with 7 bases identical to TRBD1. The source of this sequence is a human donor in a cohort sampled during active COVID-19. The CDR3: CASSVLGQNNEKLFF. The CDR3 DNA reads as TGCGCCAGCAGCGTCCTGGGACAGAATAATGAAAAACTGTTTTTT.